Following are 26 T cell receptor beta chains from one sample sequenced in a study of a mutant IDH1 vaccine in newly diagnosed glioma. No antigen has been identified for these receptors. Clones were read by immunoSEQ multiplex PCR, and TCRdb kept only the in-frame ones, dropping some. The sample holds 50,000 to 75,000 clones, 84% seen once. Time point here: week 5, during vaccination. The study gave 300 ug of mutant IDH1 20-mer peptide per vaccine dose, with topical imiquimod. This material consisted of PBMCs, taken from a glioma patient whose treatment included an IDH1 peptide vaccine. These receptors came from a woman between 50 and 59 years old with glioma.

The chain links TRBV27 to TRBJ2-7; 7 bases are shared with TRBD2. Germline V gives CDR1 MNHEY, CDR2 SMNVEV (reference sequence). V shed 6 bases, J shed 5 bases, and the junction held 7 bases outside the gene matches. This CDR3 spans 13 amino acids. The CDR3 bases are TGTGCCAGCAGCCGGGGGGTTGTAGACGAGCAGTACTTC. The encoded protein is CASSRGVVDEQYF.

This chain links TRBV5-1 with TRBJ2-1, with D possibly TRBD1 on 5 matching bases. Trimming removed 4 bases at V and 8 bases at J, with 13 bases between. The germline V gene encodes CDR1 SGHRS and CDR2 YFSETQ. The CDR3 spans 13 residues. The CDR3, as DNA: TGCGCCAGCAGCCACTCCTCAGGGTATGAGCAGTTCTTC. Its translation is CASSHSSGYEQFF. Complete variable domain (other parts from reference TRBV5-1 and TRBJ2-1): KAGVTQTPRYLIKTRGQQVTLSCSPISGHRSVSWYQQTPGQGLQFLFEYFSETQRNKGNFPGRFSGRQFSNSRSEMNVSTLELGDSALYLCASSHSSGYEQFFGPGTRLTVL.

The chain has TRBV28 and TRBJ2-5; D possibly matches TRBD1 or TRBD2 (5 bases each). V dropped 7 bases and J dropped 4 bases, with 19 bases sitting between them. CDR1 and CDR2 from the germline V gene are MDHEN and SYDVKM. The CDR3 contains 15 residues. In DNA, the CDR3 is TGTGCCAGCACTCCATGGAAGAAGGGACCAGAGACCCAGTACTTC. Protein product: CASTPWKKGPETQYF.

The V and J genes are TRBV20-1 and TRBJ1-1; weak D call: TRBD1 (6 bases). The germline gives CDR1 DFQATT, CDR2 SNEGSKA (reference sequence). The CDR3 consists of 10 residues. V was shortened by 5 bases and J by 9 bases, with 10 bases between the two germline ends. Here the CDR3 DNA reads TGCAGTGCTTACACAGGGCAAGCTTTCTTT. Its translation is CSAYTGQAFF.

The chain uses TRBV27 and TRBJ2-2, with D unresolved. Germline V gene sequence: CDR1 MNHEY, CDR2 SMNVEV (reference sequence). Trimming shortened V by 5 bases and J by 4 bases, and 8 bases separated the two germline ends. This CDR3 has 13 residues. In DNA form, the CDR3 reads TGTGCCAGCAGTCCCCTTTCCACCGGGGAGCTGTTTTTT. Protein sequence: CASSPLSTGELFF.

V usage is TRBV2 and J usage is TRBJ1-5, with TRBD1 identical over 7 bases. Germline loops: CDR1 SNHLY, CDR2 FYNNEI. The CDR3 runs to 15 residues. With V trimmed by 2 bases and J by 7 bases, 8 bases remained unmatched. Here the CDR3 DNA reads TGTGCCAGCAGTGAATGGGAGGGGGCAGGCCAGCCCCAGCATTTT. Its protein is CASSEWEGAGQPQHF.

The count of this clone is one. V gene TRBV27 combines with J gene TRBJ1-6; possible D gene TRBD1, 5 bases. CDR1 MNHEY and CDR2 SMNVEV come from the germline V gene (reference sequence). V lost 5 bases, J lost 10 bases, and 9 bases lay in between. This CDR3 contains 12 residues. The CDR3 sequence: CASSLRGSPLHF. The CDR3 region has the DNA TGTGCCAGCAGTCTACGGGGGTCACCCCTCCACTTT.

The chain carries TRBV27 and TRBJ2-7; TRBD1 aligns across 9 bases. Looked up from germline, CDR1 is MNHEY and CDR2 is SMNVEV (reference sequence). V dropped 4 bases and J dropped 4; count of bases not matched to a gene: 8. The CDR3 spans 15 residues. The CDR3 loop reads CASSYTGQGGYEQYF. The CDR3 DNA sequence: TGTGCCAGCAGTTACACGGGACAGGGCGGTTACGAGCAGTACTTC.

The chain has TRBV6-4 and TRBJ2-1, with 13 bases aligning to TRBD2. Germline-derived CDR1 and CDR2 are MRHNA and SNTAGT. V dropped 4 bases and J dropped 5; count of bases not matched to a gene: 2. The CDR3 is made up of 15 amino acids. CDR3 protein: CASSGTSGGHNEQFF. The CDR3 DNA reads as TGTGCCAGCAGTGGGACTAGCGGGGGACACAATGAGCAGTTCTTC.

The rearrangement uses TRBV27 and TRBJ2-7; TRBD1 aligns across 11 bases. Germline V lookup: CDR1 MNHEY, CDR2 SMNVEV (reference sequence). CDR3 length: 17 amino acids. The J segment lost 7 bases and the V segment lost 6 bases, leaving 17 bases of the junction unmatched. The CDR3, as DNA: TGTGCCAGCAGAGGACAGGGGGCTTCGGGGGGTGAGAGAGAGCAGTACTTC. Its translation: CASRGQGASGGEREQYF.

This clone was detected a few times. The chain recombines TRBV7-2 with TRBJ2-1; 9 nucleotides match TRBD1. CDR1 and CDR2 from the germline V gene are SGHTA and FQGNSA. There are 15 residues in the CDR3. Trimming removed 5 bases from V and 5 bases from J; junction bases left unmatched: 7. CDR3 amino acids: CASSGRQGGDNEQFF. CDR3 sequence (DNA): TGTGCCAGCAGCGGCAGACAGGGGGGGGACAATGAGCAGTTCTTC.

This chain connects TRBV10-3 to TRBJ2-3; 7 bases fit TRBD1. The CDR3 consists of 16 residues. V shed 11 bases, J shed 2 bases, and the junction held 16 bases outside the gene matches. From germline, CDR1 is ENHRY and CDR2 SYGVKD. This chain's CDR3 is CASTPAGGTVTDTQYF. CDR3 nucleotides: TGTGCCTCCACTCCCGCAGGGGGTACCGTCACAGATACGCAGTATTTT.

In DNA, the CDR3 is TGTGCCAGTAGTATAGCGAGCAGGGCGGGAAATCAGCCCCAGCATTTT. Translating it yields CASSIASRAGNQPQHF. This chain uses TRBV19 with TRBJ1-5; D may be TRBD1 (5 bases). CDR1 and CDR2 from the germline V gene are LNHDA and SQIVND (reference sequence). This CDR3 has 16 amino acids. V was shortened by 1 base and J by 4 bases, with 14 bases between the two germline ends. Variable domain in full (rest from reference TRBV19 and TRBJ1-5): DGGITQSPKYLFRKEGQNVTLSCEQNLNHDAMYWYRQDPGQGLRLIYYSQIVNDFQKGDIAEGYSVSREKKESFPLTVTSAQKNPTAFYLCASSIASRAGNQPQHFGDGTRLSIL.

The chain has TRBV4-1 and TRBJ1-5, with D possibly matching TRBD1 (6 bases). Trimming took 2 bases from V and 3 from J, leaving 11 bases between them. Per germline, CDR1 MGHRA and CDR2 YSYEKL. This CDR3 is built from 15 residues. The CDR3: CASSQTGTTNQPQHF. DNA of the CDR3: TGCGCCAGCAGCCAAACAGGGACCACCAATCAGCCCCAGCATTTT.

This chain joins TRBV14 and TRBJ2-5, with D possibly being TRBD1 or TRBD2 (6 bases each). This CDR3 is 13 amino acids long. Germline loops: CDR1 SGHDN, CDR2 FVKESK. V was clipped by 4 bases and J by 5 bases, with 11 bases between them. The CDR3 nucleotides are TGTGCCAGCAGCCTCTGGGGGGCGGAGACCCAGTACTTC. It is translated as CASSLWGAETQYF. The entire variable domain, with the rest obtained from reference TRBV14 and TRBJ2-5, is as follows: EAGVTQFPSHSVIEKGQTVTLRCDPISGHDNLYWYRRVMGKEIKFLLHFVKESKQDESGMPNNRFLAERTGGTYSTLKVQPAELEDSGVYFCASSLWGAETQYFGPGTRLLVL.

This chain links TRBV10-1 with TRBJ1-2; D unclear. CDR3 size: 11 residues. The germline V gene encodes CDR1 WNHNN and CDR2 SYGVQD (reference sequence). The V end was cut by 6 bases, the J end by 5 bases, with 7 bases between. CDR3 protein: CASSIQYGYTF. CDR3 DNA sequence: TGCGCCAGCAGCATACAATATGGCTACACCTTC.

The rearrangement uses TRBV6-1 and TRBJ1-2; 7 bases are a match to TRBD1. After removal of 0 bases from V and 0 bases from J, the junction contained 4 bases not matched to a gene. Germline CDR1 is MNHNS and CDR2 is SASEGT. This CDR3 region has 16 residues. The CDR3 loop is CASSEAGGTANYGYTF. The CDR3 region has the DNA TGTGCCAGCAGTGAAGCTGGGGGGACAGCTAACTATGGCTACACCTTC.

The chain recombines TRBV19 with TRBJ1-5, with D possibly matching TRBD1 (5 bases). V gave up 1 base and J gave up 0 bases, with 22 bases separating them. CDR3 length equals 20 residues. Germline values: CDR1 LNHDA, CDR2 SQIVND (reference sequence). The CDR3 DNA reads TGTGCCAGTAGTATAGGTCTACGGGGGGTTGACGTTTATAGCAATCAGCCCCAGCATTTT. Residues: CASSIGLRGVDVYSNQPQHF.

The rearrangement links TRBV2 to TRBJ2-3, with D hard to call. V lost 3 bases and J lost 4, with 11 bases in between. CDR3 length: 14 amino acids. Germline values: CDR1 SNHLY, CDR2 FYNNEI. CDR3 protein: CASSDKAVSDTQYF. CDR3 nucleotides: TGTGCCAGCAGTGACAAGGCAGTTTCAGATACGCAGTATTTT.

The rearrangement uses TRBV18 and TRBJ1-5; TRBD1 is a possible D gene (5 bases). CDR1 is KGHSH, CDR2 LQKENI, per germline. The CDR3 totals 17 residues. V lost 3 bases and J 2 bases, leaving 17 bases between the germline ends. The CDR3 region is CASSPSFGVGGNQPQHF. Here the CDR3 DNA reads TGTGCCAGCTCACCCTCCTTTGGGGTAGGGGGCAATCAGCCCCAGCATTTT.

The chain employs TRBV27 and TRBJ1-5; D not resolved. Germline V gives CDR1 MNHEY, CDR2 SMNVEV (reference sequence). Trimming removed 0 bases at V and 0 bases at J, with 6 bases between. The CDR3 sequence is 15 residues long. CDR3 coding DNA: TGTGCCAGCAGTTTATCCAAACTTAGCAATCAGCCCCAGCATTTT. It encodes CASSLSKLSNQPQHF.

The V gene is TRBV9, the J gene TRBJ1-1, with D uncertain. CDR3 size: 12 residues. The V end was cut by 4 bases, the J end by 2 bases, with 6 bases between. The germline CDR1 and CDR2 sequences are SGDLS and YYNGEE. The CDR3 bases are TGTGCCAGCAGCCAGCATAACACTGAAGCTTTCTTT. It codes for CASSQHNTEAFF.

The genes are TRBV5-6 and TRBJ2-5, with TRBD1 as a possible D gene (6 bases). The CDR3 is made up of 17 amino acids. The V gene's germline CDR1 is SGHDT and CDR2 YYEEEE. V lost 2 bases to trimming and J lost 1 base, with 18 bases between them. CDR3 bases: TGTGCCAGCAGCTTCAGTCCCAGGGGCCCTTTCCAAGAGACCCAGTACTTC. This sequence encodes CASSFSPRGPFQETQYF.

This chain links TRBV6-4 with TRBJ1-2, with D hard to call. Trimming shortened V by 3 bases and J by 3 bases, and 5 bases separated the two germline ends. Germline CDR1 and CDR2: MRHNA and SNTAGT. This CDR3 comprises 12 residues. The CDR3 DNA is TGTGCCAGCAGTGATGGGGACTATGGCTACACCTTC. This codes for CASSDGDYGYTF.

The gene calls are TRBV5-6 and TRBJ2-7; 7 bases agree with TRBD1. CDR1 and CDR2 from the germline V gene are SGHDT and YYEEEE. CDR3 length equals 15 residues. V gave up 0 bases and J gave up 1 base; unmatched junction bases: 4. The CDR3 DNA reads as TGTGCCAGCAGCTTGGTTGGGGACAGTTCCTACGAGCAGTACTTC. It codes for CASSLVGDSSYEQYF.

The gene calls are TRBV10-3 and TRBJ1-2; no reliable D call. CDR1 is ENHRY and CDR2 is SYGVKD in the germline V gene. Trimming removed 4 bases from V and 0 bases from J, with 12 bases in between. This CDR3 spans 15 amino acids. This CDR3 reads CAISGAAITNYGYTF. CDR3 DNA: TGTGCCATCAGTGGGGCAGCGATCACTAACTATGGCTACACCTTC.